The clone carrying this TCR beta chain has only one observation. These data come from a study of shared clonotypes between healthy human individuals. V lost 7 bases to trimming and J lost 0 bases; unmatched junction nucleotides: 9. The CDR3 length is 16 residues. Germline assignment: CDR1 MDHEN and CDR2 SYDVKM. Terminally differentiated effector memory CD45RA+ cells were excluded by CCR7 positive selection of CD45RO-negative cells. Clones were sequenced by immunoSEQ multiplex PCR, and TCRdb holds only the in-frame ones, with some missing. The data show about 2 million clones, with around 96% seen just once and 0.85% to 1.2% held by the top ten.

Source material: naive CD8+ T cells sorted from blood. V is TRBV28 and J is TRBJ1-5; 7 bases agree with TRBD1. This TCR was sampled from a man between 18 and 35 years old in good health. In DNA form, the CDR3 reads TGTGCCAGCAACCGACAGGGAATCTTTAGCAATCAGCCCCAGCATTTT. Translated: CASNRQGIFSNQPQHF.